Sequencing of this TCR beta chain was carried out in a study of blood T cell repertoires in COVID-19. Overall study: Some COVID-19 samples were acute and others convalescent; all came from the United States, Italy and Spain. PBMCs, B-cell-depleted T cells, or T cells provided the cDNA or gDNA that made up the material.

Per the original methods: Estimated nucleated cell counts came from reference gene primer amplification. The method was immunoSEQ multiplex PCR; TCRdb's version includes in-frame clones alone and lacks a portion of them. The DNA was the basis for D and trimming; V, J and clone size are from that table. Among some 350,000 clones, 91% were seen once, and the ten largest hold approximately 3.5%. Only one count was recorded for this clone. Trimming shortened V by 1 base and J by 3 bases, and 9 bases separated the two germline ends. Per germline, CDR1 MGHRA and CDR2 YSYEKL. The CDR3 spans 14 residues. The source is a woman aged 18-29 years who had recovered from COVID-19. The V call is TRBV4-1, the J call TRBJ2-5, with a possible D match to TRBD1 (5 bases). The sequencing sample was made of peripheral blood. CDR3 protein: CASSQVVQEETQYF. The DNA for the CDR3 is TGCGCCAGCAGCCAAGTGGTACAGGAAGAGACCCAGTACTTC.